The rows below give T cell receptor beta chains drawn from one sample of a study of blood T cell repertoires in COVID-19. Sequenced by immunoSEQ multiplex PCR; TCRdb stores in-frame clones only, minus some. The sample lists around 310,000 clones; 89% were seen once. Sample: PBMCs or T cells enriched from blood (not recorded which). The receptors originated from a woman in her twenties or thirties who had recovered from COVID-19. The CDR3 runs from the conserved cysteine through the conserved F or W. The D gene is left open where the match is weak. A row's size may be missing; if present it is once, few, many or a size class.

cdr3_length: 16
v_call: TRBV28
d_call: TRBD2
j_call: TRBJ2-1
clone_size: .
cdr3_aa: CASGLAGQNSYNEQFF
cdr3_nt: TGTGCCAGCGGGCTAGCGGGCCAGAACTCCTACAATGAGCAGTTCTTC

cdr3_length: 16
v_call: TRBV7-9
d_call: .
j_call: TRBJ1-5
clone_size: .
cdr3_aa: CASSLWTSGENQPQHF
cdr3_nt: TGTGCCAGCAGCTTATGGACATCAGGGGAGAATCAGCCCCAGCATTTT

cdr3_length: 12
v_call: TRBV4-1
d_call: .
j_call: TRBJ1-1
clone_size: .
cdr3_aa: CASRSSGESAFF
cdr3_nt: TGCGCCAGCAGATCGTCAGGGGAGTCAGCTTTCTTT

cdr3_length: 17
v_call: TRBV18
d_call: TRBD1
j_call: TRBJ2-7
clone_size: few
cdr3_aa: CASSPFGRAGGPYEQYF
cdr3_nt: TGTGCCAGCTCACCATTTGGAAGGGCAGGGGGCCCCTACGAGCAGTACTTC

cdr3_length: 14
v_call: TRBV28
d_call: .
j_call: TRBJ1-5
clone_size: .
cdr3_aa: CASSRTRSDQPQHF
cdr3_nt: TGTGCCAGCAGCCGGACAAGATCGGATCAGCCCCAGCATTTT

cdr3_length: 13
v_call: TRBV7-9
d_call: .
j_call: TRBJ1-2
clone_size: .
cdr3_aa: CASSLGGTPGYTF
cdr3_nt: TGTGCCAGCAGCTTGGGCGGGACTCCTGGCTACACCTTC

cdr3_length: 14
v_call: TRBV5-4
d_call: .
j_call: TRBJ1-4
clone_size: .
cdr3_aa: CASSWGEGFEKLFF
cdr3_nt: TGTGCCAGCAGCTGGGGGGAGGGGTTCGAAAAACTGTTTTTT

cdr3_length: 12
v_call: TRBV5-1
d_call: .
j_call: TRBJ2-5
clone_size: .
cdr3_aa: CASTAQQETQYF
cdr3_nt: TGCGCCAGCACAGCGCAACAAGAGACCCAGTACTTC

cdr3_length: 14
v_call: TRBV19
d_call: TRBD1
j_call: TRBJ2-7
clone_size: .
cdr3_aa: CASSETGGGYEQYF
cdr3_nt: TGTGCCAGTAGCGAGACAGGGGGCGGCTACGAGCAGTACTTC

cdr3_length: 13
v_call: TRBV6-6
d_call: TRBD1
j_call: TRBJ1-5
clone_size: .
cdr3_aa: CASQDRANQPQHF
cdr3_nt: TGTGCCAGCCAAGACAGGGCCAATCAGCCCCAGCATTTT

cdr3_length: 15
v_call: TRBV7-3
d_call: .
j_call: TRBJ1-2
clone_size: .
cdr3_aa: CASSLEGDFSYGYTF
cdr3_nt: TGTGCCAGCAGCTTAGAAGGGGACTTCTCCTATGGCTACACCTTC

cdr3_length: 14
v_call: TRBV18
d_call: .
j_call: TRBJ1-1
clone_size: .
cdr3_aa: CASGVAPPNTEAFF
cdr3_nt: TGTGCCAGCGGAGTGGCACCGCCTAACACTGAAGCTTTCTTT

cdr3_length: 15
v_call: TRBV11-3
d_call: TRBD2
j_call: TRBJ2-1
clone_size: once
cdr3_aa: CASSFGLAGGNEQFF
cdr3_nt: TGTGCCAGCAGCTTTGGACTAGCGGGAGGGAATGAGCAGTTCTTC

cdr3_length: 15
v_call: TRBV4-3
d_call: TRBD1
j_call: TRBJ2-1
clone_size: .
cdr3_aa: CASSLGQGVRGEQFF
cdr3_nt: TGCGCCAGCAGCCTCGGACAGGGGGTCCGTGGTGAGCAGTTCTTC

cdr3_length: 13
v_call: TRBV18
d_call: TRBD1
j_call: TRBJ1-2
clone_size: .
cdr3_aa: CASSPGTDYGYTF
cdr3_nt: TGTGCCAGCTCACCAGGGACAGACTATGGCTACACCTTC

cdr3_length: 12
v_call: TRBV28
d_call: .
j_call: TRBJ2-7
clone_size: .
cdr3_aa: CASSWTVREQYF
cdr3_nt: TGTGCCAGCAGTTGGACAGTTCGCGAGCAGTACTTC

cdr3_length: 15
v_call: TRBV5-5
d_call: .
j_call: TRBJ2-1
clone_size: .
cdr3_aa: CASSSYRATYNEQFF
cdr3_nt: TGTGCCAGCAGCTCCTACAGGGCGACCTACAATGAGCAGTTCTTC

cdr3_length: 13
v_call: TRBV11-2
d_call: TRBD1
j_call: TRBJ1-2
clone_size: .
cdr3_aa: CASSSGQGSGYTF
cdr3_nt: TGTGCCAGCAGCTCGGGACAGGGGTCTGGCTACACCTTC

cdr3_length: 17
v_call: TRBV6-6
d_call: TRBD2
j_call: TRBJ2-2
clone_size: .
cdr3_aa: CASSRGLAVLNTGELFF
cdr3_nt: TGTGCCAGCAGTCGGGGACTAGCGGTGTTGAACACCGGGGAGCTGTTTTTT

cdr3_length: 15
v_call: TRBV7-9
d_call: .
j_call: TRBJ1-2
clone_size: once
cdr3_aa: CASSYSPPGPHGYTF
cdr3_nt: TGTGCCAGCAGCTATTCCCCCCCGGGTCCCCATGGCTACACCTTC

cdr3_length: 14
v_call: TRBV11-3
d_call: .
j_call: TRBJ2-2
clone_size: .
cdr3_aa: CASSPQGNTGELFF
cdr3_nt: TGTGCCAGCAGTCCCCAGGGGAACACCGGGGAGCTGTTTTTT

cdr3_length: 14
v_call: TRBV2
d_call: TRBD1
j_call: TRBJ2-1
clone_size: .
cdr3_aa: CASRADRGGFEQFF
cdr3_nt: TGTGCCAGCAGGGCGGACAGGGGGGGTTTTGAGCAGTTCTTC

cdr3_length: 14
v_call: TRBV10-2
d_call: .
j_call: TRBJ1-2
clone_size: .
cdr3_aa: CASSERGTNYGYTF
cdr3_nt: TGCGCCAGCAGTGAAAGGGGCACCAACTATGGCTACACCTTC

cdr3_length: 14
v_call: TRBV2
d_call: .
j_call: TRBJ1-2
clone_size: .
cdr3_aa: CASSDRRGSAGYTF
cdr3_nt: TGTGCCAGCAGCGACCGGAGGGGTTCGGCCGGCTACACCTTC

cdr3_length: 15
v_call: TRBV7-7
d_call: .
j_call: TRBJ2-7
clone_size: .
cdr3_aa: CASSLGPTETYEQYF
cdr3_nt: TGTGCTAGCAGCTTAGGACCGACGGAGACCTACGAGCAGTACTTC

cdr3_length: 19
v_call: TRBV5-1
d_call: TRBD2
j_call: TRBJ2-2
clone_size: .
cdr3_aa: CASSLGGGRYPDGTGELFF
cdr3_nt: TGCGCCAGCAGCTTGGGAGGCGGGAGGTACCCCGACGGCACCGGGGAGCTGTTTTTT

cdr3_length: 12
v_call: TRBV6-5
d_call: TRBD1
j_call: TRBJ1-2
clone_size: once
cdr3_aa: CATEDRGYGYTF
cdr3_nt: TGTGCCACCGAGGACAGGGGCTATGGCTACACCTTC

cdr3_length: 17
v_call: TRBV5-1
d_call: TRBD2
j_call: TRBJ2-3
clone_size: few
cdr3_aa: CASSLGVAGGYADTQYF
cdr3_nt: TGCGCCAGCAGCTTGGGTGTAGCGGGAGGATACGCGGATACGCAGTATTTT

cdr3_length: 12
v_call: TRBV2
d_call: .
j_call: TRBJ1-2
clone_size: once
cdr3_aa: CASSDLYYGYTF
cdr3_nt: TGTGCCAGCAGTGATCTCTACTATGGCTACACCTTC